Each of the 5 T cell receptor beta chains below was sequenced from the same sample in a study of Graves' ophthalmopathy and Graves' hyperthyroidism. Researchers took RNA transcripts and amplified TCR beta CDR3 regions from them. Amplification began with first-round RT-PCR using HTBI primers, then second-round multiplex PCR was performed. MiXCR, run by TCRdb on the multiplex PCR reads, gives a single entry per CDR3 protein. The sample lists 200,000 to 250,000 distinct CDR3 sequences, 20% to 25% occurring once. Material for sequencing was peripheral blood. The receptors were gathered from a woman in her forties or fifties with Graves' ophthalmopathy.

This clonotype was seen repeatedly, ten times or more. The chain employs TRBV9 and TRBJ1-1; D gene uncertain. CDR3 length equals 17 residues. CDR1 and CDR2 (germline): SGDLS, YYNGEE. The V and J ends lost 3 bases and 0 bases respectively, with 18 bases between them. The CDR3 nucleotides read TGTGCCAGCAGCGAAACAAACGGTGGTGAGATGAACACTGAAGCTTTCTTT. Translation: CASSETNGGEMNTEAFF.

This clonotype was counted ten times or more. The V and J genes are TRBV7-2 and TRBJ1-1; maybe TRBD1 (6 bases). Germline lookup yields CDR1 SGHTA and CDR2 FQGNSA. V dropped 2 bases and J dropped 5 bases, with 12 bases sitting between them. There are 14 residues in the CDR3. CDR3 residues: CASSLLGAGTEAFF. The CDR3 DNA follows: TGTGCCAGCAGCTTATTGGGGGCTGGGACTGAAGCTTTCTTT.

This clonotype turned up a few times. Just one base apart from a much larger clone, this may be a read error. The CDR3 sequence: CAGSLKLGQGKYEQYF. The CDR3 DNA sequence: TGTGCCGGCAGTTTAAAACTGGGACAGGGGAAGTACGAGCAGTACTTC. The V gene is TRBV28, the J gene TRBJ2-7, with 10 nucleotides matching TRBD1. The CDR3 loop spans 16 amino acids. Germline V CDR1 and CDR2: MDHEN, SYDVKM.

This clonotype was counted at least ten times. V gene TRBV9 combines with J gene TRBJ1-5, with unresolved D. Trimming shortened V by 4 bases and J by 0 bases, and 11 bases separated the two germline ends. The CDR3 loop spans 15 amino acids. Germline CDR1 and CDR2: SGDLS and YYNGEE. The CDR3 reads CASSPREGSNQPQHF. The DNA of the CDR3 is TGTGCCAGCAGCCCCCGAGAGGGTAGCAATCAGCCCCAGCATTTT.

This clonotype was counted between two and nine times. The chain has TRBV11-3 and TRBJ2-3; no firm D call. V was shortened by 3 bases and J by 2 bases, with 3 bases between the two germline ends. Germline V lookup: CDR1 SGHNT, CDR2 YENEEA. CDR3 length: 12 residues. The CDR3 region is CASSFHTDTQYF. CDR3 bases: TGTGCCAGCAGCTTTCACACAGATACGCAGTATTTT.